What follows are 28 T cell receptor beta chains derived from one specimen sequenced in a study of cytomegalovirus exposure and HLA in healthy donors. Clones were read by immunoSEQ multiplex PCR, and TCRdb kept only the in-frame ones, dropping some. The table has fewer than 350,000 clones, roughly 90% seen once; the top ten hold roughly 0.93%. Sample: PBMCs. These TCRs come from a woman younger than 30 in good health and CMV-seronegative.

The chain joins TRBV27 to TRBJ1-2; weak D call: TRBD1 (5 bases). This CDR3 is 14 amino acids long. The germline V and J ends were trimmed by 11 bases and 4 bases, with 20 bases remaining between them. Germline lookup yields CDR1 MNHEY and CDR2 SMNVEV (reference sequence). CDR3 bases: TGTGCCGTTAAACCGGGGGGAGGGACCTATGGCTACACCTTC. It is translated as CAVKPGGGTYGYTF.

This clone has just one count. The chain employs TRBV7-3 and TRBJ2-1; D might be TRBD1 (5 bases). The CDR3 length is 14 residues. Trimming cost V 4 bases and J 6 bases, with 13 bases left between them. Germline V gene lookup returns CDR1 SGHTA and CDR2 FQGTGA. CDR3 DNA sequence: TGTGCCAGCAGCTCGAAGGGGCTCGGCAATGAGCAGTTCTTC. Translated: CASSSKGLGNEQFF.

The V gene is TRBV12-5, the J gene TRBJ2-2, with 10 nucleotides matching TRBD2. The CDR3 is 20 residues long. Germline-derived CDR1 and CDR2 are LGHNT and FRNRAP. The V segment lost 3 bases and the J segment 5 bases; nucleotides outside the gene matches: 18. Here the CDR3 DNA reads TGTGCTAGTGGTTTCGCTAAGGGGACTTTAGCGGGAGGTCTAACCGGGGAGCTGTTTTTT. Amino acids: CASGFAKGTLAGGLTGELFF. Full variable domain (remainder filled in from reference TRBV12-5 and TRBJ2-2): DARVTQTPRHKVTEMGQEVTMRCQPILGHNTVFWYRQTMMQGLELLAYFRNRAPLDDSGMPKDRFSAEMPDATLATLKIQPSEPRDSAVYFCASGFAKGTLAGGLTGELFFGEGSRLTVL.

This clone was detected once. The V gene is TRBV28, the J gene TRBJ2-7, with 9 bases aligning to TRBD2. J was trimmed by 4 bases and V by 2 bases; bases with no gene match: 3. The germline gives CDR1 MDHEN, CDR2 SYDVKM. The CDR3 sequence is 14 residues long. CDR3 in DNA: TGTGCCAGCAGTTTACTAGCGGGAAAATACGAGCAGTACTTC. This codes for CASSLLAGKYEQYF.

The chain links TRBV28 to TRBJ1-5, with D maybe TRBD1 (6 bases). V shed 3 bases and J shed 3 bases, with 9 bases lying between them. The CDR3 has 14 amino acids. In germline, CDR1 is MDHEN, CDR2 SYDVKM. The CDR3 region has the DNA TGTGCCAGCAGTTTTGGACAGTCCAATCAGCCCCAGCATTTT. Translated, it gives CASSFGQSNQPQHF.

The V gene is TRBV28, the J gene TRBJ1-2; D is unresolved. The CDR3 length is 12 residues. Germline V gene sequence: CDR1 MDHEN, CDR2 SYDVKM. V lost 8 bases and J 8 bases, leaving 15 bases between the germline ends. DNA of the CDR3: TGTGCCAGCGAGGGAACATGGAAGGGCTACACCTTC. This sequence encodes CASEGTWKGYTF.

CDR3 sequence: CASSLASTPPTGELFF. CDR3 DNA: TGTGCCAGCAGCTTAGCGTCTACCCCGCCCACCGGGGAGCTGTTTTTT. The rearrangement uses TRBV7-2 and TRBJ2-2; D is uncertain. Germline CDR1 SGHTA, CDR2 FQGNSA. V was clipped by 0 bases and J by 4 bases, with 12 bases between them. The CDR3 spans 16 residues.

V gene TRBV15 combines with J gene TRBJ2-1, with TRBD1 matching over 7 bases. The V gene end was trimmed by 8 bases and the J gene end by 9 bases; junction bases not matched to a gene: 13. CDR1 and CDR2 (germline): LNHNV, YYDKDF (reference sequence). CDR3 length: 14 amino acids. The CDR3: CATEENRGWGEQFF. In DNA form, the CDR3 reads TGTGCCACCGAAGAAAACAGGGGTTGGGGTGAGCAGTTCTTC.

The chain joins TRBV28 to TRBJ2-7; 8 bases map to TRBD1. With V trimmed by 10 bases and J by 2 bases, 13 bases remained unmatched. Germline V gene sequence: CDR1 MDHEN, CDR2 SYDVKM. This CDR3 is 15 amino acids long. The CDR3 reads CANKTGGALPYEQYF. In DNA form, the CDR3 reads TGTGCCAATAAAACAGGGGGTGCCTTACCCTACGAGCAGTACTTC.

The chain employs TRBV29-1 and TRBJ1-2; a weak D match, TRBD1 (6 bases). The germline V gene encodes CDR1 SQVTM and CDR2 ANQGSEA. V lost 7 bases to trimming and J lost 3 bases, with 12 bases between them. The CDR3 is made up of 12 amino acids. DNA of the CDR3: TGCAGCGCTCGTTCAGGGGACTATGGCTACACCTTC. Its translation is CSARSGDYGYTF.

The gene calls are TRBV11-2 and TRBJ2-7; D gene unclear. Germline V gene data show CDR1 as SGHAT and CDR2 as FQNNGV. This CDR3 contains 17 residues. The V end lost 4 bases, the J end lost 3 bases, and 22 bases lay between the germline ends. The CDR3 nucleotides read TGTGCCAGCAGCTCGGAGATAAAGCCGGCGCTACTCTACGAGCAGTACTTC. This gives the protein CASSSEIKPALLYEQYF.

V and J are TRBV27 and TRBJ2-6; 10 nucleotides match TRBD2. There are 18 residues in the CDR3. Germline lookup yields CDR1 MNHEY and CDR2 SMNVEV (reference sequence). V shed 1 base, J shed 2 bases, and the junction held 5 bases outside the gene matches. CDR3 residues: CASSLLSGRAPGANVLTF. The CDR3 DNA is TGTGCCAGCAGTTTATTAAGCGGGAGGGCCCCTGGGGCCAACGTCCTGACTTTC. The full variable domain, completed using reference TRBV27 and TRBJ2-6, is EAQVTQNPRYLITVTGKKLTVTCSQNMNHEYMSWYRQDPGLGLRQIYYSMNVEVTDKGDVPEGYKVSRKEKRNFPLILESPSPNQTSLYFCASSLLSGRAPGANVLTFGAGSRLTVL.

The chain uses TRBV30 and TRBJ2-1, with TRBD2 matching over 7 bases. This CDR3 spans 18 amino acids. Trimming removed 3 bases from V and 0 bases from J; junction bases left unmatched: 14. CDR1 GTSNPN and CDR2 SVGIG come from the germline V gene (reference sequence). The CDR3 is CAWSGPSGRLSSYNEQFF. As DNA, the CDR3 is TGTGCCTGGAGCGGCCCTAGCGGAAGGTTGAGCTCCTACAATGAGCAGTTCTTC.

V gene TRBV11-2 combines with J gene TRBJ2-2, with 7 nucleotides matching TRBD2. CDR3 length: 15 amino acids. The V segment lost 1 base and the J segment 6 bases; nucleotides outside the gene matches: 5. Germline V CDR1 and CDR2: SGHAT, FQNNGV. The CDR3 DNA reads TGTGCCAGCAGCTTAGGGGGGGGAGGGCCCGGGGAGCTGTTTTTT. As protein: CASSLGGGGPGELFF.

The CDR3 spells CASSLGAGVSGTDTQYF. CDR3 DNA sequence: TGTGCCAGCAGCTTAGGAGCGGGAGTGTCTGGCACAGATACGCAGTATTTT. This sequence joins TRBV7-9 and TRBJ2-3, with 8 positions matching TRBD2. CDR3 length: 17 residues. V lost 1 base and J lost 1; bases outside the gene matches: 7. Germline CDR1 and CDR2: SEHNR and FQNEAQ (reference sequence).

This clone was seen a handful of times. The V gene is TRBV5-8, the J gene TRBJ1-1; D unresolved. This CDR3 comprises 16 residues. The V and J ends lost 3 bases and 1 base respectively, with 16 bases between them. Germline CDR1 is SGHTS and CDR2 is YDEGEE. CDR3 region: CASSSFRAGWNTEAFF. The CDR3 region has the DNA TGTGCCAGCAGCTCGTTTAGGGCGGGCTGGAACACTGAAGCTTTCTTT.

The chain links TRBV6-1 to TRBJ1-3, with D maybe TRBD1 (6 bases). CDR1 and CDR2 (germline): MNHNS, SASEGT. V lost 2 bases and J lost 2, with 7 bases in between. This CDR3 comprises 14 residues. The CDR3 coding sequence is TGTGCCAGCAGTGAATGGGGGCCTGGAAACACCATATATTTT. Its protein is CASSEWGPGNTIYF.

The V call is TRBV28, the J call TRBJ1-2; 8 positions agree with TRBD1. CDR1 and CDR2 (germline): MDHEN, SYDVKM. The CDR3 totals 13 residues. Trimming at V came to 3 bases and at J to 8 bases, leaving 5 bases not matched to a gene. In DNA, the CDR3 is TGTGCCAGCAGTTTTCGACAGGGGAGGGGCTACACCTTC. Translation: CASSFRQGRGYTF.

CDR3 loop: CATSRDRVDTEAFF. The CDR3 DNA reads as TGTGCCACCTCCCGGGACAGGGTTGACACTGAAGCTTTCTTT. The V gene is TRBV10-3, the J gene TRBJ1-1; 9 bases are shared with TRBD1. The CDR3 sequence is 14 residues long. In germline, CDR1 is ENHRY, CDR2 SYGVKD. The V gene end was trimmed by 10 bases and the J gene end by 3 bases; junction bases not matched to a gene: 9.

The chain joins TRBV7-3 to TRBJ2-1; a weak D match, TRBD2 (5 bases). Per germline, CDR1 SGHTA and CDR2 FQGTGA. Trimming removed 2 bases at V and 2 bases at J, with 10 bases between. The CDR3 is 15 residues long. CDR3 loop: CASSLWSGPYNEQFF. In DNA, the CDR3 is TGTGCCAGCAGCTTATGGAGCGGACCCTACAATGAGCAGTTCTTC.

The rearrangement links TRBV7-3 to TRBJ2-5, with D perhaps matching TRBD1 (6 bases). This CDR3 spans 13 amino acids. Germline CDR1 reads SGHTA; CDR2 reads FQGTGA. V was trimmed by 4 bases and J by 6 bases, leaving 12 bases between them. The CDR3 reads CASSSLGGKTQYF. In DNA, the CDR3 is TGTGCCAGCAGCTCCCTAGGGGGAAAGACCCAGTACTTC.

The CDR3 coding sequence is TGTGCCAGCAGCCGCACGGGGTCCAATCAGCCCCAGCATTTT. It encodes CASSRTGSNQPQHF. This rearrangement joins TRBV14 to TRBJ1-5; no definite D call. The V end was cut by 4 bases, the J end by 3 bases, with 10 bases between. Germline V gene data show CDR1 as SGHDN and CDR2 as FVKESK. The CDR3 sequence is 14 residues long. Combining the CDR3 with reference TRBV14 and TRBJ1-5 gives the whole variable domain EAGVTQFPSHSVIEKGQTVTLRCDPISGHDNLYWYRRVMGKEIKFLLHFVKESKQDESGMPNNRFLAERTGGTYSTLKVQPAELEDSGVYFCASSRTGSNQPQHFGDGTRLSIL.

V and J are TRBV4-3 and TRBJ2-7; 10 nucleotides line up with TRBD1. The V gene end was trimmed by 8 bases and the J gene end by 3 bases; junction bases not matched to a gene: 7. There are 14 residues in the CDR3. Germline CDR1 LGHNA, CDR2 YSLEER. The DNA of the CDR3 is TGCGCCAGCTCCCCGGGACAGGGGAGCTACGAGCAGTACTTC. Its protein product is CASSPGQGSYEQYF.

The rearrangement joins TRBV5-1 to TRBJ2-5; 10 bases are shared with TRBD2. V was pared by 4 bases and J by 4 bases, with 10 bases of the junction left unmatched. Germline assignment: CDR1 SGHRS and CDR2 YFSETQ. The CDR3 runs 16 residues. Here the CDR3 DNA reads TGCGCCAGCAGCATCAGGACTAGCGGAGGGGGAGAGACCCAGTACTTC. This gives the protein CASSIRTSGGGETQYF. The full variable domain, rest sourced from reference TRBV5-1 and TRBJ2-5, is KAGVTQTPRYLIKTRGQQVTLSCSPISGHRSVSWYQQTPGQGLQFLFEYFSETQRNKGNFPGRFSGRQFSNSRSEMNVSTLELGDSALYLCASSIRTSGGGETQYFGPGTRLLVL.

The chain joins TRBV27 to TRBJ1-2; 10 bases are a match to TRBD1. J gave up 8 bases and V 0 bases, and 6 bases lay outside the gene matches. The CDR3 length is 15 residues. CDR1 is MNHEY, CDR2 SMNVEV, per germline (reference sequence). CDR3 DNA sequence: TGTGCCAGCAGTTTATCGGGGGGACAGGGGCAAGGCTACACCTTC. Its protein product is CASSLSGGQGQGYTF.

The gene calls are TRBV7-9 and TRBJ2-1; TRBD2 aligns across 13 bases. From germline, CDR1 is SEHNR and CDR2 FQNEAQ (reference sequence). This CDR3 comprises 17 residues. J lost 8 bases, V lost 3 bases, and 10 bases had no gene match. CDR3: CASSLGGTSGNLDEQFF. CDR3 sequence (DNA): TGTGCCAGCAGCTTGGGCGGGACTAGCGGGAATCTTGATGAGCAGTTCTTC. The full variable domain, rest sourced from reference TRBV7-9 and TRBJ2-1, is DTGVSQNPRHKITKRGQNVTFRCDPISEHNRLYWYRQTLGQGPEFLTYFQNEAQLEKSRLLSDRFSAERPKGSFSTLEIQRTEQGDSAMYLCASSLGGTSGNLDEQFFGPGTRLTVL.

The chain recombines TRBV28 with TRBJ1-1; 11 bases are shared with TRBD1. In germline, CDR1 is MDHEN, CDR2 SYDVKM. This CDR3 contains 16 residues. The V and J ends lost 1 base and 5 bases, in that order; junction bases with no gene match: 6. The CDR3 sequence: CASSLSRTGGRTEAFF. Written as DNA, the CDR3 is TGTGCCAGCAGTTTATCACGGACAGGGGGCCGGACTGAAGCTTTCTTT.

This rearrangement joins TRBV20-1 to TRBJ1-2; no definite D call. Per germline, CDR1 DFQATT and CDR2 SNEGSKA (reference sequence). V lost 3 bases to trimming and J lost 10 bases, with 12 bases between them. The CDR3 totals 11 residues. CDR3 sequence reads: CSAREGWDYTF. DNA of the CDR3: TGCAGTGCTAGGGAGGGTTGGGACTACACCTTC.